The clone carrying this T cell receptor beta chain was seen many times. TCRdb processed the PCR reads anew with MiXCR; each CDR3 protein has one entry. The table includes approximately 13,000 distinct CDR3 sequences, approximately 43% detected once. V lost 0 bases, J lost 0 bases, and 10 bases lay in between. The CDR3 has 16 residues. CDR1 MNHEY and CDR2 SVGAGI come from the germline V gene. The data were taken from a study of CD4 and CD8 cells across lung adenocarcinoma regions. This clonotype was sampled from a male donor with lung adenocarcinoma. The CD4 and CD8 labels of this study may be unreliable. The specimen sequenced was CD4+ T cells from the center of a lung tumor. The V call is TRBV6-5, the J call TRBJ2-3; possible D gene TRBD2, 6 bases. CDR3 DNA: TGTGCCAGCAGTTACTCATTCGGGACTAGCACAGATACGCAGTATTTT. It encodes CASSYSFGTSTDTQYF.